This T cell receptor (beta chain) was captured in a study of T cells in women clearing cervical HPV infection. CDR1 GTSNPN and CDR2 SVGIG come from the germline V gene (reference sequence). This CDR3 comprises 15 residues. Some clones are missing from TCRdb's copy, which holds only in-frame ones; the method was immunoSEQ multiplex PCR. The sample table sets out approximately 35,000 clones. In regard to this clone: Read sequence stops 3 residues before the CDR3 end, and the germline J gene provides the missing end.

The specimen was blood buffy coat. This chain uses TRBV30 with TRBJ1-2, with D unresolved. The clonotype originates from a woman between 18 and 70 years old with a cervical HPV16 infection that either progressed to CIN3+ or cleared (not recorded which). The CDR3 here is CAWSEGFSFTDTYTF. Incomplete CDR3 DNA: TGTGCCTGGAGTGAAGGGTTTTCATTCACAGATACC.